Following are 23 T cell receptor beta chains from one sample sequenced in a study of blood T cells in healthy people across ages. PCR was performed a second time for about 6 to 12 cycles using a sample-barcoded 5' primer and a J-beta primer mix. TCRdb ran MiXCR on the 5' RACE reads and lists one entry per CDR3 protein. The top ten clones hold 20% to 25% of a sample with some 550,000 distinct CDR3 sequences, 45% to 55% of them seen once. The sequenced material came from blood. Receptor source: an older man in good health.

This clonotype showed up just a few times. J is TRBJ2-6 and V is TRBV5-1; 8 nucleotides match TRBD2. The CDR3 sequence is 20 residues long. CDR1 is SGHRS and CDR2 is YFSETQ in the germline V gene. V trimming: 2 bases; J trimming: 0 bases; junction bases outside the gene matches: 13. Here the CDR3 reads CASSFPSRGGINSGANVLTF. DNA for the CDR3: TGCGCCAGCAGCTTCCCCTCACGGGGGGGTATTAACTCTGGGGCCAACGTCCTGACTTTC. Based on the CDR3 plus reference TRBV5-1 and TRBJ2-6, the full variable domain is KAGVTQTPRYLIKTRGQQVTLSCSPISGHRSVSWYQQTPGQGLQFLFEYFSETQRNKGNFPGRFSGRQFSNSRSEMNVSTLELGDSALYLCASSFPSRGGINSGANVLTFGAGSRLTVL.

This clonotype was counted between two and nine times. The CDR3 coding sequence is TGCAGCGCCAGAAGTTCAGTAGGGGCTTTCTTT. This sequence encodes CSARSSVGAFF. The V call is TRBV29-1, the J call TRBJ1-1; no clear D. This CDR3 region has 11 residues. Trimming left V 7 bases short and J 11 bases short, with 17 bases between. Per the germline V gene, CDR1 is SQVTM and CDR2 is ANQGSEA. Filled out from reference TRBV29-1 and TRBJ1-1, the complete variable domain reads SAVISQKPSRDICQRGTSLTIQCQVDSQVTMMFWYRQQPGQSLTLIATANQGSEATYESGFVIDKFPISRPNLTFSTLTVSNMSPEDSSIYLCSARSSVGAFFGQGTRLTVV.

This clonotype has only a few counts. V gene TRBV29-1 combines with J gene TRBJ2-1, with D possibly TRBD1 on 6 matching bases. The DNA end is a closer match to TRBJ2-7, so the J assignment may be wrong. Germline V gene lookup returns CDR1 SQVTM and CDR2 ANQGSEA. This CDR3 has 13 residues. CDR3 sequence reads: CSAWTVTHNEQYF. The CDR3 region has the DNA TGCAGCGCCTGGACAGTAACGCACAATGAGCAGTACTTC.

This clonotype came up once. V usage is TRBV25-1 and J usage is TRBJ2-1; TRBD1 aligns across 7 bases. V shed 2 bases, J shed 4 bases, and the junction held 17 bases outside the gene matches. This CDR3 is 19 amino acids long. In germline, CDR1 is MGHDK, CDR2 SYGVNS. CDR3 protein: CASSEGPGQPSPLYNEQFF. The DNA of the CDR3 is TGTGCCAGCAGTGAAGGTCCGGGACAGCCGTCGCCCCTTTACAATGAGCAGTTCTTC.

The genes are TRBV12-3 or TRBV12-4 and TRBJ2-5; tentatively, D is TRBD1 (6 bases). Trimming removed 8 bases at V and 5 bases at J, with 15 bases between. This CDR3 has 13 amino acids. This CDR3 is CASGQGISETQYF. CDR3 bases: TGTGCCAGCGGGCAGGGGATATCCGAGACCCAGTACTTC.

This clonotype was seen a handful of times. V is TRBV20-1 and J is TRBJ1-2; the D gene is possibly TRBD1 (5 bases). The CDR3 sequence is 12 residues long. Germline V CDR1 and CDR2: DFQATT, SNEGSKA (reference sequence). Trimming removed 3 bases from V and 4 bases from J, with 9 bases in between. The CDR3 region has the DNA TGCAGTGCTAGCGGGGGATCCTATGGCTACACCTTC. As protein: CSASGGSYGYTF.

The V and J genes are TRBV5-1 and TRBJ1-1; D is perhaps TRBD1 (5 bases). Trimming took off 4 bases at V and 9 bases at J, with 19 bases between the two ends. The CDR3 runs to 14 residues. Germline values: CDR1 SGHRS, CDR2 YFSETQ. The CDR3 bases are TGCGCCAGCAGCGAGGAGGCAGGGTTTACCAAAGCTTTCTTT. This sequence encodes CASSEEAGFTKAFF.

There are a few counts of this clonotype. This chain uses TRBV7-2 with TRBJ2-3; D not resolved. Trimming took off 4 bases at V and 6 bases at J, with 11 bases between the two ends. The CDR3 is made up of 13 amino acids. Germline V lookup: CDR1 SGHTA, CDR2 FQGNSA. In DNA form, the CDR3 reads TGTGCCAGCAGCTCAGGCGGTGCTGATACGCAGTATTTT. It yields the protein CASSSGGADTQYF.

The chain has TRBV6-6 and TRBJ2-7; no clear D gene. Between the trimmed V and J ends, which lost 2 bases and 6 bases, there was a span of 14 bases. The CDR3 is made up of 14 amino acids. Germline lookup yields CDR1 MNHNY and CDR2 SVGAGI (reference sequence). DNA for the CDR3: TGTGCCAGCAGTTACGACGGCAGGCTTGGCGAGCAGTACTTC. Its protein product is CASSYDGRLGEQYF.

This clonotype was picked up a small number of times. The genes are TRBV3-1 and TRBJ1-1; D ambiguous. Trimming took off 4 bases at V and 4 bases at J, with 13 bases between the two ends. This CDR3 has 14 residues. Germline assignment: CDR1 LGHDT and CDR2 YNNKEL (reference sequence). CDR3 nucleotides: TGTGCCAGCAGCCCCTTCCAGGTTACCACTGAAGCTTTCTTT. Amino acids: CASSPFQVTTEAFF. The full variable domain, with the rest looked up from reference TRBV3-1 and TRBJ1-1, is DTAVSQTPKYLVTQMGNDKSIKCEQNLGHDTMYWYKQDSKKFLKIMFSYNNKELIINETVPNRFSPKSPDKAHLNLHINSLELGDSAVYFCASSPFQVTTEAFFGQGTRLTVV.

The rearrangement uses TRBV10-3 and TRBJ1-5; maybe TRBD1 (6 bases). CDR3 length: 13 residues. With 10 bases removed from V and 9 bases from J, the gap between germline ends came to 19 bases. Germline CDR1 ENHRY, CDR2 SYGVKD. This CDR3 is CATRTDAGAPQHF. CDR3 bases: TGTGCCACCCGGACAGACGCGGGTGCGCCCCAGCATTTT.

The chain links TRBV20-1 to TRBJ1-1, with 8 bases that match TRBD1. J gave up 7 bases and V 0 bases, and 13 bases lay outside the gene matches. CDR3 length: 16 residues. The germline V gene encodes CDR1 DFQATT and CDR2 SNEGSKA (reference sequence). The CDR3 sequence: CSAREAGGQGLVEAFF. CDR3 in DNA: TGCAGTGCTAGAGAAGCGGGAGGACAGGGCTTAGTTGAAGCTTTCTTT.

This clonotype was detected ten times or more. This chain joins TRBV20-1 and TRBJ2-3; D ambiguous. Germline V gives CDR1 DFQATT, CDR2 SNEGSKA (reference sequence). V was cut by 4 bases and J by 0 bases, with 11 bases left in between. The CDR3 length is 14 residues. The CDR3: CSAIVFTSTDTQYF. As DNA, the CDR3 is TGCAGTGCTATCGTGTTTACGAGCACAGATACGCAGTATTTT.

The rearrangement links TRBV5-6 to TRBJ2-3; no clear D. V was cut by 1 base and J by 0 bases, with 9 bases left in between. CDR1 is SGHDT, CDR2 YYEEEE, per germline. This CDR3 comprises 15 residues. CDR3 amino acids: CASSLIRESTDTQYF. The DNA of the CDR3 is TGTGCCAGCAGCTTGATACGAGAGAGCACAGATACGCAGTATTTT.

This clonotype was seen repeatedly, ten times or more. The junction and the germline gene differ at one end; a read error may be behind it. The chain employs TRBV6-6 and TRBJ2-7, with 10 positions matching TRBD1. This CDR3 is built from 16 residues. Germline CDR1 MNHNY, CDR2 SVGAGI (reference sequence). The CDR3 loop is CASSNSARQGAAEQYF. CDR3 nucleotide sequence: TGTGCCAGCAGTAACTCTGCGCGACAGGGGGCGGCCGAGCAGTACTTC.

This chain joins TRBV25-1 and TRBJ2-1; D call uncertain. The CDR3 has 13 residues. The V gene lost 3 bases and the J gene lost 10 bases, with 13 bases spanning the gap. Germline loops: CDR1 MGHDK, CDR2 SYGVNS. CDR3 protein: CASSDVAVREQFF. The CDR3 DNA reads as TGTGCCAGCAGTGATGTGGCAGTTAGGGAGCAGTTCTTC.

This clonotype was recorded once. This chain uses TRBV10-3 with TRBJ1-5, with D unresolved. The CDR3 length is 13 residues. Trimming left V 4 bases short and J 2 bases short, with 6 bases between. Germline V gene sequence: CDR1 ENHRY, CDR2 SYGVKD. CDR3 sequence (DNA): TGTGCCATCAGTGCCGGGGGCAATCAGCCCCAGCATTTT. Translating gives CAISAGGNQPQHF.

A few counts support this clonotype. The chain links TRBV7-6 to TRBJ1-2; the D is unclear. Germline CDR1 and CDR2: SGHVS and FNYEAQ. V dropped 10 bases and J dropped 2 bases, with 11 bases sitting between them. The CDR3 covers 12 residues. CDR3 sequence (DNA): TGTGCCATCGGGAAGGGCAACTATGGCTACACCTTC. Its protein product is CAIGKGNYGYTF.

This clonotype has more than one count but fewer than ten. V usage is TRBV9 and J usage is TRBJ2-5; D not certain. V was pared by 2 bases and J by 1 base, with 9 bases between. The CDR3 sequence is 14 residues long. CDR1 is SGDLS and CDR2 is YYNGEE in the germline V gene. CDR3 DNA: TGTGCCAGCAGCGTGTCCCCTTCCCAAGAGACCCAGTACTTC. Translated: CASSVSPSQETQYF.

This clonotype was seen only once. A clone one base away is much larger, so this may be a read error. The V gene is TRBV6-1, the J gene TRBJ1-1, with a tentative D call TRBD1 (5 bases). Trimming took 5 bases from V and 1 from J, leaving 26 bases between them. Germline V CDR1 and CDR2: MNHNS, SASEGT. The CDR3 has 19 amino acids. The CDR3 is CASSTRPGPNPKENTEAFF. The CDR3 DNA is TGTGCCAGCAGTACACGCCCAGGGCCGAACCCAAAGGAGAACACTGAAGCTTTCTTT.

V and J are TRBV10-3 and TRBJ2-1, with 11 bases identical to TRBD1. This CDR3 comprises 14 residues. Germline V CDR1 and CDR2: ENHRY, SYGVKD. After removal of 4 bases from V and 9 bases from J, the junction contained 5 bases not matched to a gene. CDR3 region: CAISGGTGGVEQFF. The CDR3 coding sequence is TGTGCCATCAGTGGTGGGACAGGGGGAGTTGAGCAGTTCTTC.

Here the CDR3 reads CASSTMTGGEQYF. The CDR3 nucleotides read TGTGCCAGCAGCACGATGACAGGGGGCGAGCAGTACTTC. The chain carries TRBV7-2 and TRBJ2-7, with 9 positions matching TRBD1. This CDR3 comprises 13 residues. Germline loops: CDR1 SGHTA, CDR2 FQGNSA. V shed 5 bases, J shed 6 bases, and the junction held 5 bases outside the gene matches.

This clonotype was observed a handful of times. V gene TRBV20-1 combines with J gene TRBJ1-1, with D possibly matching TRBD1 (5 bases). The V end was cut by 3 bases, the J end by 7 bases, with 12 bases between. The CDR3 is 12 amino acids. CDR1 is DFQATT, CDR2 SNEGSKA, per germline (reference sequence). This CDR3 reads CSARSYGGEAFF. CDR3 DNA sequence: TGCAGTGCTAGGTCCTACGGGGGTGAAGCTTTCTTT.